This note documents a single TCR beta chain sequence. Generated by immunoSEQ multiplex PCR, the TCRdb table keeps only in-frame clones and is missing some. The sample contains some 300,000 clones, just under 85% of which appear only once. Trimming took off 0 bases at V and 8 bases at J, with 16 bases between the two ends. CDR3 length: 14 residues. Germline CDR1 and CDR2: SQVTM and ANQGSEA. The data stem from a study of blood T cell repertoires in COVID-19. As for the study in general: COVID-19 samples, acute and convalescent, were from the United States, Italy and Spain. Sample material is recorded as cDNA or gDNA derived from T cells, B-cell-depleted T cells, or PBMCs.

The chain is built from TRBV29-1 and TRBJ1-2, with D perhaps matching TRBD1 (6 bases). Material: peripheral blood. This clonotype originated in a woman aged 45-65 years with active or convalescent COVID-19. Here the CDR3 reads CSVEDRAGASGYTF. DNA for the CDR3: TGCAGCGTTGAAGATCGGGCAGGGGCCTCCGGCTACACCTTC.